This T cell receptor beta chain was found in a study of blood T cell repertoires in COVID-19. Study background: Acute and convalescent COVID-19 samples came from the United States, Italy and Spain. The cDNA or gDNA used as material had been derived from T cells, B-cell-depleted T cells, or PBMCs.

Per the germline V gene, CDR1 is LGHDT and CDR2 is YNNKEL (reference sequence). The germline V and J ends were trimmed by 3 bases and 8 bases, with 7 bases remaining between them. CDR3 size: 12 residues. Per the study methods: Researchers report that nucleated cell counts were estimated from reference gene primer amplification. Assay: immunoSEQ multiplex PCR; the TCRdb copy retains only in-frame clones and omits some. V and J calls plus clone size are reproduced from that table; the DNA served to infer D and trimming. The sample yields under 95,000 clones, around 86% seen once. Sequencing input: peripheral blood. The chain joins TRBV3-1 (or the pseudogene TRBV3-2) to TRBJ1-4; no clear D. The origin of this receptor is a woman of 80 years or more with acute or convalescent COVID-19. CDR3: CASSHSQEKLFF. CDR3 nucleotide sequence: TGTGCCAGCAGCCATAGCCAAGAAAAACTGTTTTTT.